Below, 7 T cell receptor beta chains from the same sample are listed, as sequenced in a study of blood T cell repertoires in COVID-19. The repertoire was sequenced with immunoSEQ multiplex PCR; TCRdb's copy has only in-frame clones and lacks some. This sample carries 190,000 or so clones, 65% to 85% of them seen once, and the ten largest clones take approximately 7.9%. Sequencing input: PBMCs or T cells enriched from blood (not recorded which). The source is a man aged 40-55 years who had recovered from COVID-19.

The chain joins TRBV9 to TRBJ1-3, with D perhaps TRBD1 (5 bases). The germline gives CDR1 SGDLS, CDR2 YYNGEE. The V end lost 4 bases, the J end lost 0 bases, and 14 bases lay between the germline ends. This CDR3 has 16 amino acids. Here the CDR3 reads CASSFSGQVSGNTIYF. CDR3 nucleotide sequence: TGTGCCAGCAGCTTCTCCGGACAAGTCTCTGGAAACACCATATATTTT.

The chain is built from TRBV19 and TRBJ2-1; weak D call: TRBD2 (5 bases). V lost 3 bases, J lost 3 bases, and 12 bases lay in between. The germline V gene encodes CDR1 LNHDA and CDR2 SQIVND (reference sequence). The CDR3 sequence is 15 residues long. This CDR3 reads CASSIGELIYNEQFF. DNA of the CDR3: TGTGCCAGTAGTATTGGGGAGCTAATCTACAATGAGCAGTTCTTC.

This chain links TRBV28 with TRBJ2-5, with TRBD2 identical over 7 bases. The V gene end was trimmed by 1 base and the J gene end by 0 bases; junction bases not matched to a gene: 5. The CDR3 spans 16 residues. CDR1 MDHEN and CDR2 SYDVKM come from the germline V gene. CDR3 amino acids: CASSLSRGGDQETQYF. CDR3 sequence (DNA): TGTGCCAGCAGTTTATCCCGGGGAGGGGACCAAGAGACCCAGTACTTC.

The chain recombines TRBV5-1 with TRBJ1-4; TRBD1 might be the D (5 bases). V was clipped by 7 bases and J by 0 bases, with 13 bases between them. The germline CDR1 and CDR2 sequences are SGHRS and YFSETQ. This CDR3 is built from 15 residues. This CDR3 is CASSLGGATNEKLFF. The CDR3 bases are TGCGCCAGCTCCTTGGGGGGGGCAACTAATGAAAAACTGTTTTTT.

The chain carries TRBV7-9 and TRBJ1-1; the match to TRBD1 covers 8 bases. V lost 4 bases and J lost 8; bases outside the gene matches: 6. CDR1 is SEHNR and CDR2 is FQNEAQ in the germline V gene (reference sequence). The CDR3 runs to 13 residues. This CDR3 is CASSSQGAPEAFF. Written as DNA, the CDR3 is TGTGCCAGCAGCTCTCAGGGGGCACCGGAAGCTTTCTTT.

This clone was found once. The genes are TRBV20-1 and TRBJ2-7; the D is unclear. The CDR3 extends over 12 amino acids. CDR1 DFQATT and CDR2 SNEGSKA come from the germline V gene (reference sequence). V was trimmed by 3 bases and J by 3 bases, leaving 9 bases between them. CDR3 in amino acids: CSASPGGYEQYF. Written as DNA, the CDR3 is TGCAGTGCTAGTCCTGGCGGCTACGAGCAGTACTTC.

The V gene is TRBV7-2, the J gene TRBJ2-1; TRBD1 matches at 9 bases. This CDR3 is built from 15 residues. Per germline, CDR1 SGHTA and CDR2 FQGNSA. Trimming removed 0 bases from V and 6 bases from J; junction bases left unmatched: 3. CDR3 sequence reads: CASSLARQGVNEQFF. For the CDR3, the DNA is TGTGCCAGCAGCTTAGCTAGACAGGGGGTCAATGAGCAGTTCTTC. Full variable domain (outside the CDR3, taken from reference TRBV7-2 and TRBJ2-1): GAGVSQSPSNKVTEKGKDVELRCDPISGHTALYWYRQSLGQGLEFLIYFQGNSAPDKSGLPSDRFSAERTGGSVSTLTIQRTQQEDSAVYLCASSLARQGVNEQFFGPGTRLTVL.